These 2 T cell receptor beta chains were all obtained from the same sample, sequenced in a study of CD8+ T cells in alopecia areata. Treatment: oral pan-JAK inhibitor, 5-10 mg twice daily. cDNA reverse transcribed from extracted RNA served as the sequencing template. TCRdb keeps only in-frame clones here, not all; method: immunoSEQ multiplex PCR. The sample has 150,000 to 200,000 clones; roughly 65% are singletons. This specimen consisted of CD4+ T cells sorted from blood, obtained at week 4, from a patient treated with tofacitinib. These receptors all stem from a human donor with alopecia areata.

The CDR3 DNA follows: TGTGCCAGCAGCTTCACCACGACAAGGGGATTCTACGAGCAGTACTTC. This encodes CASSFTTTRGFYEQYF. This sequence joins TRBV4-2 and TRBJ2-7; a possible D gene is TRBD1 (5 bases). Germline V CDR1 and CDR2: LGHNA, YNFKEQ. V lost 5 bases to trimming and J lost 3 bases, with 20 bases between them. The CDR3 is 16 amino acids.

This clone was seen a few times. This chain joins TRBV2 and TRBJ2-5, with TRBD1 identical over 9 bases. The CDR3 totals 14 residues. The germline gives CDR1 SNHLY, CDR2 FYNNEI. The junction had 7 bases not matched to a gene; V was cut back by 5 bases and J by 6 bases. This CDR3 reads CASSPTGGAKTQYF. The CDR3 coding sequence is TGTGCCAGCAGTCCAACAGGGGGCGCGAAGACCCAGTACTTC.